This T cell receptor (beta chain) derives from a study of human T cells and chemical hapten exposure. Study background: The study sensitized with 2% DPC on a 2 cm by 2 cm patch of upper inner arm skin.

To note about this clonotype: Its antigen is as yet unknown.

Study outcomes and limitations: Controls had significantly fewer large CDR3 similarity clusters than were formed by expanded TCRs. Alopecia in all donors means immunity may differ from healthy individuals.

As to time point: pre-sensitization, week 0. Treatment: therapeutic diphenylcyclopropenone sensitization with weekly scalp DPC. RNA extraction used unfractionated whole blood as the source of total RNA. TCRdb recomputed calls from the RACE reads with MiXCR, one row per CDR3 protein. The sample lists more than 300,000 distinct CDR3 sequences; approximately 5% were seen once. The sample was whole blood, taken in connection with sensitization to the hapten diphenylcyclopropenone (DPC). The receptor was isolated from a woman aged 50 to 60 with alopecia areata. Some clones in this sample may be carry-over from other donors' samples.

The CDR3: CATSDGQGYEQYF. The CDR3 DNA reads TGTGCCACCAGTGATGGACAGGGCTACGAGCAGTACTTC. The genes are TRBV24-1 and TRBJ2-7; 8 positions match TRBD1. CDR1 and CDR2 (germline): KGHDR, SFDVKD. V trimming: 3 bases; J trimming: 3 bases; junction bases outside the gene matches: 0. CDR3 length equals 13 residues.